Below are 21 T cell receptor beta chains sequenced from a single sample in a study of cytomegalovirus exposure and HLA in healthy donors. The data were produced by immunoSEQ multiplex PCR, yet TCRdb's version contains in-frame clones alone and is incomplete. Counted here are some 150,000 clones, 80% to 90% occurring once; the ten biggest clones make up 7.5% to 8.5%. The sample taken for sequencing was PBMCs. The receptor set was obtained from a woman in her late teens or twenties in good health and CMV-seropositive.

The chain links TRBV5-1 to TRBJ2-3, with 8 bases aligning to TRBD2. The ends lost 4 bases at V and 6 bases at J; junction bases unmatched: 13. This CDR3 spans 16 amino acids. From germline, CDR1 is SGHRS and CDR2 YFSETQ. DNA of the CDR3: TGCGCCAGCAGCGAGATCCGGGGCGGGGGGAAGGATACGCAGTATTTT. This sequence encodes CASSEIRGGGKDTQYF.

The chain carries TRBV7-9 and TRBJ1-3; D possibly corresponds to TRBD1 (6 bases). Germline CDR1 and CDR2: SEHNR and FQNEAQ (reference sequence). This CDR3 contains 16 residues. Trimming removed 4 bases from V and 2 bases from J, with 15 bases in between. The CDR3 reads CASSYTQGVTGNTIYF. The DNA of the CDR3 is TGTGCCAGCAGCTACACACAGGGTGTAACTGGAAACACCATATATTTT. Together with reference TRBV7-9 and TRBJ1-3, the CDR3 gives the full variable domain: DTGVSQNPRHKITKRGQNVTFRCDPISEHNRLYWYRQTLGQGPEFLTYFQNEAQLEKSRLLSDRFSAERPKGSFSTLEIQRTEQGDSAMYLCASSYTQGVTGNTIYFGEGSWLTVV.

The chain carries TRBV7-2 and TRBJ1-5, with a tentative D call TRBD1 (6 bases). The CDR3 covers 15 residues. Trimming cost V 5 bases and J 3 bases, with 14 bases left between them. CDR1 and CDR2 from the germline V gene are SGHTA and FQGNSA. The CDR3 reads CASSPRGANNQPQHF. CDR3 DNA sequence: TGTGCCAGCAGCCCGCGGGGGGCCAACAATCAGCCCCAGCATTTT.

The rearrangement uses TRBV5-1 and TRBJ2-7; TRBD1 agrees at 8 bases. Germline values: CDR1 SGHRS, CDR2 YFSETQ. J was trimmed by 6 bases and V by 0 bases; bases with no gene match: 5. The CDR3 sequence is 14 residues long. This CDR3 is CASSLVTGDREQYF. The CDR3 nucleotides read TGCGCCAGCAGCTTGGTGACAGGGGATCGCGAGCAGTACTTC.

The chain is built from TRBV7-2 and TRBJ2-7; 8 bases are shared with TRBD1. The CDR3 spans 14 residues. The germline V gene has CDR1 SGHTA and CDR2 FQGNSA. V shed 5 bases, J shed 4 bases, and the junction held 7 bases outside the gene matches. CDR3: CASSPRTGSYEQYF. In DNA form, the CDR3 reads TGTGCCAGCAGCCCAAGGACAGGGAGTTACGAGCAGTACTTC.

The chain employs TRBV5-1 and TRBJ1-2; D gene uncertain. Germline V gene sequence: CDR1 SGHRS, CDR2 YFSETQ. The CDR3 consists of 19 residues. Trimming cost V 4 bases and J 6 bases, with 31 bases left between them. The CDR3 sequence: CASSNTREGPRLWADGYTF. The CDR3 DNA reads as TGCGCCAGCAGCAATACTAGGGAAGGCCCACGATTATGGGCGGATGGCTACACCTTC. Variable domain in full (rest from reference TRBV5-1 and TRBJ1-2): KAGVTQTPRYLIKTRGQQVTLSCSPISGHRSVSWYQQTPGQGLQFLFEYFSETQRNKGNFPGRFSGRQFSNSRSEMNVSTLELGDSALYLCASSNTREGPRLWADGYTFGSGTRLTVV.

This chain connects TRBV6-5 to TRBJ2-7; 9 positions agree with TRBD1. The CDR3 runs 13 residues. CDR1 is MNHEY, CDR2 SVGAGI, per germline. V gave up 5 bases and J gave up 7 bases; unmatched junction bases: 6. Written as DNA, the CDR3 is TGTGCCAGCAGTACATACAGGGGGCGGGAGCAGTACTTC. This translates into CASSTYRGREQYF.

The V and J genes are TRBV7-9 and TRBJ2-6, with 10 bases that match TRBD1. Germline-derived CDR1 and CDR2 are SEHNR and FQNEAQ (reference sequence). The ends lost 6 bases at V and 1 base at J; junction bases unmatched: 6. The CDR3 length is 17 residues. The CDR3 is CASSPGQGRSGANVLTF. CDR3 nucleotides: TGTGCCAGCAGTCCGGGACAGGGGAGGTCTGGGGCCAACGTCCTGACTTTC.

This chain joins TRBV29-1 and TRBJ2-7; 11 bases agree with TRBD1. Germline V gene lookup returns CDR1 SQVTM and CDR2 ANQGSEA. Trimming removed 6 bases from V and 2 bases from J; junction bases left unmatched: 6. CDR3 length: 14 residues. Written as DNA, the CDR3 is TGCAGCGTGCGCACGGGACAGGGGGCCTACGAGCAGTACTTC. The encoded protein is CSVRTGQGAYEQYF.

This chain connects TRBV11-2 to TRBJ1-2; D is perhaps TRBD1 (5 bases). V lost 0 bases and J 4 bases, leaving 9 bases between the germline ends. This CDR3 contains 14 residues. CDR1 and CDR2 (germline): SGHAT, FQNNGV. This CDR3 reads CASSLDGGFYGYTF. The CDR3 region has the DNA TGTGCCAGCAGCTTAGACGGGGGATTCTATGGCTACACCTTC.

The J gene is TRBJ2-1, the V gene TRBV19; D is unresolved. The CDR3 runs 14 residues. V lost 7 bases, J lost 0 bases, and 10 bases lay in between. Germline V gene sequence: CDR1 LNHDA, CDR2 SQIVND (reference sequence). CDR3 in amino acids: CASKMSSSYNEQFF. DNA of the CDR3: TGTGCCAGTAAGATGTCTAGCTCCTACAATGAGCAGTTCTTC.

The rearrangement uses TRBV30 and TRBJ2-7; TRBD2 might be the D (5 bases). Per germline, CDR1 GTSNPN and CDR2 SVGIG (reference sequence). The V end was cut by 1 base, the J end by 9 bases, with 10 bases between. The CDR3 sequence is 11 residues long. The DNA for the CDR3 is TGTGCCTGGAGTGGACTAATCTGGCAGTACTTC. Its translation: CAWSGLIWQYF.

The V gene is TRBV5-1, the J gene TRBJ2-2; D gene unclear. Trimming shortened V by 0 bases and J by 2 bases, and 8 bases separated the two germline ends. The CDR3 sequence is 15 residues long. Germline loops: CDR1 SGHRS, CDR2 YFSETQ. The CDR3: CASSLARANTGELFF. CDR3 nucleotide sequence: TGCGCCAGCAGCTTGGCTCGCGCCAACACCGGGGAGCTGTTTTTT.

The chain couples TRBV15 to TRBJ1-2, with D possibly TRBD1 on 6 matching bases. V lost 0 bases and J 4 bases, leaving 12 bases between the germline ends. CDR1 and CDR2 (germline): LNHNV, YYDKDF (reference sequence). The CDR3 runs 15 residues. This CDR3 is CATSRDDRNRYGYTF. DNA of the CDR3: TGTGCCACCAGCAGAGATGACAGGAACCGCTATGGCTACACCTTC.

J is TRBJ2-3 and V is TRBV30; D unclear. Trimming took off 4 bases at V and 2 bases at J, with 13 bases between the two ends. There are 14 residues in the CDR3. Germline assignment: CDR1 GTSNPN and CDR2 SVGIG (reference sequence). The CDR3 loop reads CAWTRLLNTDTQYF. The CDR3 nucleotides read TGTGCCTGGACTCGTCTACTGAACACAGATACGCAGTATTTT.

The chain uses TRBV27 and TRBJ2-3; weak D call: TRBD2 (5 bases). The CDR3 runs to 13 residues. The germline V and J ends were trimmed by 6 bases and 5 bases, with 12 bases remaining between them. Germline CDR1 reads MNHEY; CDR2 reads SMNVEV (reference sequence). The CDR3 protein is CASSGVIQDTQYF. As DNA, the CDR3 is TGTGCCAGCAGCGGGGTTATCCAAGATACGCAGTATTTT.

This chain uses TRBV7-6 with TRBJ1-5, with D tentatively TRBD1 (6 bases). Trimming took off 5 bases at V and 6 bases at J, with 17 bases between the two ends. In germline, CDR1 is SGHVS, CDR2 FNYEAQ. The CDR3 has 15 residues. The DNA for the CDR3 is TGTGCCAGCAGCCCCCAACAGGGAGGGAGTCAGCCCCAGCATTTT. The encoded protein is CASSPQQGGSQPQHF.

Only one count was recorded for this clone. The chain joins TRBV7-9 to TRBJ1-4; D gene ambiguous. The CDR3 spans 15 residues. Germline CDR1 reads SEHNR; CDR2 reads FQNEAQ (reference sequence). Trimming pared 0 bases from V and 8 bases from J, leaving 13 bases between. The CDR3 nucleotides read TGTGCCAGCAGCTTAGCGAGGTCCCGAGGGGAAAAACTGTTTTTT. Translated: CASSLARSRGEKLFF.

This sequence joins TRBV11-2 and TRBJ2-3; no clear D gene. The CDR3 runs 16 residues. Germline CDR1 SGHAT, CDR2 FQNNGV. The V end lost 1 base, the J end lost 0 bases, and 11 bases lay between the germline ends. In nucleotides, the CDR3 is TGTGCCAGCAGCTTAGTTGCGCCTATTAGCACAGATACGCAGTATTTT. It specifies CASSLVAPISTDTQYF.

V usage is TRBV18 and J usage is TRBJ1-4, with D tentatively TRBD1 (5 bases). V lost 3 bases and J 5 bases, leaving 10 bases between the germline ends. The CDR3 runs 14 residues. Germline CDR1 and CDR2: KGHSH and LQKENI. The CDR3 DNA is TGTGCCAGCTCACCCATGACAGTCAATGAAAAACTGTTTTTT. This sequence encodes CASSPMTVNEKLFF.

The rearrangement uses TRBV2 and TRBJ1-2; tentative D call: TRBD1 (6 bases). CDR1 and CDR2 (germline): SNHLY, FYNNEI. Trimming pared 9 bases from V and 2 bases from J, leaving 13 bases between. This CDR3 is 13 amino acids long. CDR3 bases: TGTGCCAGTGAAAACAGGGAGAACTATGGCTACACCTTC. This gives the protein CASENRENYGYTF.